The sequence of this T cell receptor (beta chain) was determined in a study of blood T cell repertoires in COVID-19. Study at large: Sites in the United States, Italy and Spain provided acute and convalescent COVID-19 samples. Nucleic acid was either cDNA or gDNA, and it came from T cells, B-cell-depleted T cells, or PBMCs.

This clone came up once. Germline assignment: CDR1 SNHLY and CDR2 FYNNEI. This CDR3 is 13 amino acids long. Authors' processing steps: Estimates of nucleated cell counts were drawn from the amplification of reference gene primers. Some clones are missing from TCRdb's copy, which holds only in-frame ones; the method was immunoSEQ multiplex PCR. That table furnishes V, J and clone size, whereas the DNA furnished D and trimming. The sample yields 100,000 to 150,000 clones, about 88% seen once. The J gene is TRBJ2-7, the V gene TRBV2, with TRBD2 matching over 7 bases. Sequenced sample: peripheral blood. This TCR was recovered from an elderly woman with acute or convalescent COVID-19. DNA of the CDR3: TGTGCTAACGGGGCGGGGGTCTCCTACGAGCAGTACTTC. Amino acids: CANGAGVSYEQYF.